This TCR beta chain was captured by sequencing in a study of CD8+ T cells in alopecia areata. Germline lookup yields CDR1 ENHRY and CDR2 SYGVKD. There are 13 residues in the CDR3. Extracted RNA was reverse transcribed, and the resulting cDNA served as sequencing template. Assay used: immunoSEQ multiplex PCR; TCRdb lists only in-frame clones, some missing. The sample has about 270,000 clones, 60% seen once. Stated treatment: oral pan-JAK inhibitor, 5-10 mg twice daily. A remark on this clone: One end of the junction does not line up with germline, which may come from a read error.

The chain couples TRBV10-3 to TRBJ2-1; 9 nucleotides line up with TRBD1. The receptor was isolated from a human donor with alopecia areata. Sequencing was performed on CD4+ T cells sorted from blood, taken between weeks 51 and 52, from a patient treated with tofacitinib. The CDR3 region has the DNA TGTGCCACCAGTGGACAGGGGAATAATGAGCAGTTCTTC. Its protein is CATSGQGNNEQFF.